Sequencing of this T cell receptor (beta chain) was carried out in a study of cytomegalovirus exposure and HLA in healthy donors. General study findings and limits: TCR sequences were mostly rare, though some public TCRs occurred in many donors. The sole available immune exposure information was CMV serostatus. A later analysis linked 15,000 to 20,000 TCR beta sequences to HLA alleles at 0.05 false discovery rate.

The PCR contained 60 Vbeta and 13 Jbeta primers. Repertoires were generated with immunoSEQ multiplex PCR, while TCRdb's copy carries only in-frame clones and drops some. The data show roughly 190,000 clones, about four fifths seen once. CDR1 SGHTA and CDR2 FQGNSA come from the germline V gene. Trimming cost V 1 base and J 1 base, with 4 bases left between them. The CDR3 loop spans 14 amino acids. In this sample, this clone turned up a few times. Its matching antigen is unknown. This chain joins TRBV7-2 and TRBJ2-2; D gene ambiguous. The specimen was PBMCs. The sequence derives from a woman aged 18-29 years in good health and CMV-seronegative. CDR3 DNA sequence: TGTGCCAGCAGCTTAGATAAGAACACCGGGGAGCTGTTTTTT. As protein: CASSLDKNTGELFF. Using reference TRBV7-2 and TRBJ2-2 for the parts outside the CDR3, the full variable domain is GAGVSQSPSNKVTEKGKDVELRCDPISGHTALYWYRQSLGQGLEFLIYFQGNSAPDKSGLPSDRFSAERTGGSVSTLTIQRTQQEDSAVYLCASSLDKNTGELFFGEGSRLTVL.